These 18 T cell receptor beta chains originate from one sample sequenced in a study of T cell responses to AZD1222 COVID-19 vaccine. Here immunoSEQ multiplex PCR was the method, and the copy in TCRdb shows in-frame clones only, minus some. The table includes some 180,000 clones, around 88% detected once. The specimen was peripheral blood, collected on day 0 of AZD1222 vaccination. The receptor set was obtained from an adult in good health.

The chain joins TRBV11-2 to TRBJ2-5; 7 bases agree with TRBD2. Germline V CDR1 and CDR2: SGHAT, FQNNGV. Trimming took 2 bases from V and 12 from J; bases not matched to a gene: 9. This CDR3 contains 13 residues. CDR3 residues: CASSLLALGGEYF. The CDR3 DNA sequence: TGTGCCAGCAGCTTACTAGCGCTGGGGGGGGAGTACTTC.

The rearrangement uses TRBV9 and TRBJ1-5; no reliable D call. Trimming shortened V by 0 bases and J by 0 bases, and 7 bases separated the two germline ends. Germline V lookup: CDR1 SGDLS, CDR2 YYNGEE. The CDR3 runs 15 residues. CDR3 coding DNA: TGTGCCAGCAGCGTAGGACACGATAGCAATCAGCCCCAGCATTTT. This translates into CASSVGHDSNQPQHF.

On this clone: This specimen includes other DNA sequences encoding the same CDR3. The chain has TRBV7-9 and TRBJ1-5; D is unclear. V lost 1 base, J lost 6 bases, and 4 bases lay in between. Germline CDR1 SEHNR, CDR2 FQNEAQ (reference sequence). The CDR3 loop spans 12 amino acids. CDR3 region: CASSLDSQPQHF. DNA of the CDR3: TGTGCCAGCAGCTTAGATAGTCAGCCCCAGCATTTT.

This clone has only one observation. V gene TRBV4-2 combines with J gene TRBJ1-2; no reliable D call. The CDR3 length is 14 residues. CDR1 is LGHNA and CDR2 is YNFKEQ in the germline V gene. The V and J ends lost 0 bases and 3 bases respectively, with 8 bases between them. CDR3 amino acids: CASSQEGRDYGYTF. The CDR3 nucleotides read TGTGCCAGCAGCCAAGAAGGACGAGACTATGGCTACACCTTC.

The V and J genes are TRBV9 and TRBJ1-1; D is uncertain. CDR1 SGDLS and CDR2 YYNGEE come from the germline V gene. CDR3 length: 14 amino acids. Trimming cost V 0 bases and J 0 bases, with 6 bases left between them. In DNA, the CDR3 is TGTGCCAGCAGCGTAGGATCCATGAACACTGAAGCTTTCTTT. It codes for CASSVGSMNTEAFF.

This chain links TRBV15 with TRBJ1-4; unclear D gene. This CDR3 has 15 residues. The V end lost 3 bases, the J end lost 0 bases, and 8 bases lay between the germline ends. In germline, CDR1 is LNHNV, CDR2 YYDKDF (reference sequence). The CDR3 nucleotides are TGTGCCACCAGCAGTCTAGGAGCAACTAATGAAAAACTGTTTTTT. Protein product: CATSSLGATNEKLFF.

V usage is TRBV29-1 and J usage is TRBJ2-3; no reliable D call. CDR3 length equals 13 residues. The V gene's germline CDR1 is SQVTM and CDR2 ANQGSEA. The germline V and J ends were trimmed by 8 bases and 4 bases, with 16 bases remaining between them. CDR3 sequence reads: CSPRMLSSDTQYF. The CDR3 DNA sequence: TGCAGCCCTAGGATGCTGAGCTCAGATACGCAGTATTTT.

This chain joins TRBV10-3 and TRBJ2-4; TRBD1 aligns across 7 bases. The CDR3 loop spans 14 amino acids. Germline V gene sequence: CDR1 ENHRY, CDR2 SYGVKD. Trimming at V came to 2 bases and at J to 4 bases, leaving 2 bases not matched to a gene. CDR3 sequence reads: CAISEGGQKNIQYF. The CDR3 DNA follows: TGTGCCATCAGTGAGGGGGGACAGAAAAACATTCAGTACTTC.

The chain combines TRBV12-3 or TRBV12-4 with TRBJ1-2, with D uncertain. The germline V and J ends were trimmed by 5 bases and 5 bases, with 9 bases remaining between them. The CDR3 contains 12 residues. The CDR3 DNA reads as TGTGCCAGCAGTCCCGGCCTGTATGGCTACACCTTC. Its translation is CASSPGLYGYTF.

The table lists this clone with a few counts. The V call is TRBV27, the J call TRBJ1-2, with D possibly TRBD1 on 6 matching bases. The CDR3 has 12 amino acids. V was trimmed by 7 bases and J by 5 bases, leaving 11 bases between them. Germline CDR1 is MNHEY and CDR2 is SMNVEV (reference sequence). CDR3 sequence (DNA): TGTGCCAGCAAAGGGGGACGATATGGCTACACCTTC. It yields the protein CASKGGRYGYTF.

This chain links TRBV6-4 with TRBJ2-1; D remains ambiguous. This CDR3 is 15 amino acids long. Trimming removed 5 bases from V and 0 bases from J, with 11 bases in between. Germline V gives CDR1 MRHNA, CDR2 SNTAGT. The CDR3 nucleotides read TGTGCCAGCAGTAGAGTGCCGAGCTCCTACAATGAGCAGTTCTTC. This translates into CASSRVPSSYNEQFF.

The J gene is TRBJ1-5, the V gene TRBV28; 7 bases line up with TRBD1. Germline V lookup: CDR1 MDHEN, CDR2 SYDVKM. V lost 5 bases and J lost 0; bases outside the gene matches: 10. This CDR3 contains 17 residues. The DNA of the CDR3 is TGTGCCAGCAGTACCGGGACAGCTGAGTATAGCAATCAGCCCCAGCATTTT. This translates into CASSTGTAEYSNQPQHF.

V gene TRBV7-3 combines with J gene TRBJ2-1, with 8 positions matching TRBD1. The CDR3 spans 16 residues. Per germline, CDR1 SGHTA and CDR2 FQGTGA. V shed 5 bases, J shed 2 bases, and the junction held 8 bases outside the gene matches. This chain's CDR3 is CASSQSGQGPYNEQFF. CDR3 nucleotides: TGTGCCAGCAGCCAATCTGGACAGGGCCCCTACAATGAGCAGTTCTTC.

V is TRBV15 and J is TRBJ1-2; TRBD1 matches at 9 bases. Germline V gives CDR1 LNHNV, CDR2 YYDKDF (reference sequence). V lost 0 bases, J lost 7 bases, and 3 bases stayed unmatched. CDR3 length: 14 amino acids. The CDR3: CATSRDGTGFGYTF. The CDR3 nucleotides are TGTGCCACCAGCAGAGACGGGACAGGGTTTGGCTACACCTTC.

This chain links TRBV19 with TRBJ2-3; D uncertain. V was shortened by 1 base and J by 4 bases, with 24 bases between the two germline ends. Germline V gene sequence: CDR1 LNHDA, CDR2 SQIVND (reference sequence). The CDR3 has 19 residues. CDR3 DNA: TGTGCCAGTAGTATAGTAGCTTACAAGACATACCAGGTGGCAGATACGCAGTATTTT. Protein product: CASSIVAYKTYQVADTQYF.

This chain links TRBV7-9 with TRBJ2-7; 7 bases match TRBD1. Germline V CDR1 and CDR2: SEHNR, FQNEAQ (reference sequence). J gave up 7 bases and V 5 bases, and 14 bases lay outside the gene matches. The CDR3 is 15 amino acids. In DNA form, the CDR3 reads TGTGCCAGCAGCCGCCGGGACAGTACTTCGAGGGAGCAGTACTTC. Translating it yields CASSRRDSTSREQYF. Filled out from reference TRBV7-9 and TRBJ2-7, the complete variable domain reads DTGVSQNPRHKITKRGQNVTFRCDPISEHNRLYWYRQTLGQGPEFLTYFQNEAQLEKSRLLSDRFSAERPKGSFSTLEIQRTEQGDSAMYLCASSRRDSTSREQYFGPGTRLTVT.

V is TRBV27 and J is TRBJ1-1; D perhaps matches TRBD1 (5 bases). In germline, CDR1 is MNHEY, CDR2 SMNVEV (reference sequence). V lost 5 bases and J lost 3, with 13 bases in between. The CDR3 totals 14 residues. This CDR3 reads CASSLGPPDTEAFF. In nucleotides, the CDR3 is TGTGCCAGCAGTCTGGGACCGCCGGACACTGAAGCTTTCTTT.

The chain combines TRBV6-5 with TRBJ2-7, with TRBD1 matching over 7 bases. Germline V CDR1 and CDR2: MNHEY, SVGAGI. Trimming at V came to 4 bases and at J to 3 bases, leaving 6 bases not matched to a gene. This CDR3 spans 14 amino acids. The CDR3 reads CASSSGTVRYEQYF. CDR3 nucleotides: TGTGCCAGCAGTTCCGGGACAGTTCGCTACGAGCAGTACTTC.